The T cell receptor (beta chain) described here comes from a study of long-term antiretroviral therapy in people with HIV. Researchers report immunoSEQ v3.0 was run at survey level. Assay: immunoSEQ multiplex PCR; the TCRdb copy retains only in-frame clones and omits some. The sample includes tens of thousands of clones, around 78% of them seen just once. Germline V CDR1 and CDR2: SGHRS, YFSETQ. Trimming left V 1 base short and J 8 bases short, with 10 bases between. The CDR3 has 13 amino acids. V and J are TRBV5-1 and TRBJ2-1, with D unclear. This receptor was identified in a woman aged 45-65 years with HIV. The starting material was unsorted PBMCs, obtained 3.1 years after starting antiretroviral therapy. The CDR3 sequence: CASSLLSGYEQFF. In DNA form, the CDR3 reads TGCGCCAGCAGCTTGCTATCCGGGTATGAGCAGTTCTTC.